This TCR beta chain was observed in a study of cytomegalovirus exposure and HLA in healthy donors. Donors were ostensibly healthy at sampling, although undocumented immune exposures were probable. The PCR ran on 60 Vbeta and 13 Jbeta primers. Some clones are missing from TCRdb's copy, which holds only in-frame ones; the method was immunoSEQ multiplex PCR. The table shows approximately 150,000 clones, with 60% to 80% occurring only once. V shed 0 bases and J shed 3 bases, with 11 bases lying between them. Germline V gene sequence: CDR1 LGHNA, CDR2 YNFKEQ. The CDR3 runs 15 residues. The origin of this receptor is a woman aged 25 to 45 in good health and CMV-seronegative. The specimen was PBMCs. This chain links TRBV4-2 with TRBJ1-2; D is unresolved. In nucleotides, the CDR3 is TGTGCCAGCAGCCAAGAGAAGGGAGGTGACTATGGCTACACCTTC. Protein sequence: CASSQEKGGDYGYTF.